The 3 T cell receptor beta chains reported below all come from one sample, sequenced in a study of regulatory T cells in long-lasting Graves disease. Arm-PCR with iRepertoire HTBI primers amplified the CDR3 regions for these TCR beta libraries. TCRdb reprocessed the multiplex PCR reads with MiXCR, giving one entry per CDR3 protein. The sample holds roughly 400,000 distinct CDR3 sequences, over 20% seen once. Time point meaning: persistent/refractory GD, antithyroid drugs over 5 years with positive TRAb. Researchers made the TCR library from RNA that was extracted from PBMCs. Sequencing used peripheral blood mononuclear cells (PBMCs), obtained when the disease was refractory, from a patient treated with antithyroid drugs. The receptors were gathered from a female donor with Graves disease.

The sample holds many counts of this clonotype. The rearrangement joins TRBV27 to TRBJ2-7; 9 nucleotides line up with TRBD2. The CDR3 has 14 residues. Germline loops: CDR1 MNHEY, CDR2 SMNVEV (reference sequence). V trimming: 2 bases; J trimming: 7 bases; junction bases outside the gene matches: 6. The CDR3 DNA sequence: TGTGCCAGCAGTTTAAGCGGGGGGTTTGTAGAGCAGTACTTC. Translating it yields CASSLSGGFVEQYF.

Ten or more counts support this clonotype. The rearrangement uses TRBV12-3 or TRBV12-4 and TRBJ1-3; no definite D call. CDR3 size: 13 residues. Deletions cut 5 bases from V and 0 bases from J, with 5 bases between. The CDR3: CASSPISGNTIYF. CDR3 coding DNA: TGTGCCAGCAGTCCGATCTCTGGAAACACCATATATTTT.

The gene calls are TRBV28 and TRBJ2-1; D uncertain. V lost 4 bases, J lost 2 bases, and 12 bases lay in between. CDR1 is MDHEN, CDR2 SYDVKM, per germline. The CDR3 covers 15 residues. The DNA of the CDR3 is TGTGCCAGCAGTTCACTCCTTTCGACCTACAATGAGCAGTTCTTC. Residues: CASSSLLSTYNEQFF.